These 12 T cell receptor beta chains originate from one sample sequenced in a study of blood T cell repertoires in COVID-19. Using immunoSEQ multiplex PCR, the repertoire was profiled, and TCRdb retains in-frame clones only, with some absent. In the table there are some 230,000 clones, less than 90% of which are singletons. Sample: peripheral blood. The receptors come from a woman aged 60 to 75 who had recovered from COVID-19.

The chain links TRBV7-6 to TRBJ2-5; 8 bases line up with TRBD2. This CDR3 comprises 16 residues. The germline V gene has CDR1 SGHVS and CDR2 FNYEAQ. The V and J ends lost 5 bases and 2 bases, in that order; junction bases with no gene match: 10. For the CDR3, the DNA is TGTGCCAGCAGCCCGGGGAGCGGGGGATTTCAAGAGACCCAGTACTTC. Protein product: CASSPGSGGFQETQYF.

Here the CDR3 reads CASGFSSGTGSTEAFF. The CDR3 region has the DNA TGTGCTAGTGGTTTCTCATCCGGGACAGGGAGCACTGAAGCTTTCTTT. The V call is TRBV12-5, the J call TRBJ1-1; 9 bases are a match to TRBD1. V lost 3 bases, J lost 4 bases, and 9 bases stayed unmatched. Germline loops: CDR1 LGHNT, CDR2 FRNRAP. The CDR3 has 16 residues.

In this sample, this clone turned up a few times. The chain joins TRBV3-1 (or the pseudogene TRBV3-2) to TRBJ2-1, with 7 bases that match TRBD2. CDR1 LGHDT and CDR2 YNNKEL come from the germline V gene (reference sequence). This CDR3 is built from 17 residues. Trimming cost V 4 bases and J 3 bases; bases outside gene matches: 12. The CDR3 nucleotides are TGTGCCAGCAGCCGCAGCCGGAGACTAGCAGACTACAATGAGCAGTTCTTC. It is translated as CASSRSRRLADYNEQFF.

The CDR3 DNA follows: TGTGCCTGGAGTAGGCGGGAAAATTCACCCCTCCACTTT. Its protein product is CAWSRRENSPLHF. The rearrangement links TRBV30 to TRBJ1-6, with unresolved D. The CDR3 runs to 13 residues. Germline CDR1 GTSNPN, CDR2 SVGIG (reference sequence). V was cut by 2 bases and J by 7 bases, with 9 bases left in between. The full variable domain, rest sourced from reference TRBV30 and TRBJ1-6, is SQTIHQWPATLVQPVGSPLSLECTVEGTSNPNLYWYRQAAGRGLQLLFYSVGIGQISSEVPQNLSASRPQDRQFILSSKKLLLSDSGFYLCAWSRRENSPLHFGNGTRLTVT.

The rearrangement links TRBV4-2 to TRBJ1-1, with a tentative D call TRBD1 (5 bases). The CDR3 loop spans 14 amino acids. Per germline, CDR1 LGHNA and CDR2 YNFKEQ. V was trimmed by 0 bases and J by 6 bases, leaving 11 bases between them. The CDR3 reads CASSQDGGFAEAFF. The DNA of the CDR3 is TGTGCCAGCAGCCAAGACGGGGGGTTCGCTGAAGCTTTCTTT.

This chain links TRBV4-2 with TRBJ1-4; the match to TRBD1 covers 7 bases. V was clipped by 3 bases and J by 8 bases; unmatched bases: 12. CDR3 length: 16 amino acids. Germline CDR1 is LGHNA and CDR2 is YNFKEQ. As DNA, the CDR3 is TGTGCCAGCAGCCACCAAGAGGGGGCAGGCCCCGAAAAACTGTTTTTT. Its protein is CASSHQEGAGPEKLFF.

V gene TRBV28 combines with J gene TRBJ2-3; D not resolved. V was shortened by 2 bases and J by 3 bases, with 6 bases between the two germline ends. Germline CDR1 reads MDHEN; CDR2 reads SYDVKM. This CDR3 is 13 amino acids long. Written as DNA, the CDR3 is TGTGCCAGCAGTTTACTAGGAACAGATACGCAGTATTTT. Its translation: CASSLLGTDTQYF.

V gene TRBV6-4 combines with J gene TRBJ2-7; TRBD2 aligns across 13 bases. Germline V gene data show CDR1 as MRHNA and CDR2 as SNTAGT. CDR3 length equals 14 residues. V dropped 5 bases and J dropped 3; count of bases not matched to a gene: 1. CDR3 nucleotides: TGTGCCAGCAGTAGACTAGCGGGGGGCTACGAGCAGTACTTC. It encodes CASSRLAGGYEQYF.

V is TRBV12-5 and J is TRBJ1-2; D is possibly TRBD1 (6 bases). The ends were cut back, 1 base at V and 5 bases at J, with 14 bases in the middle. The V gene's germline CDR1 is LGHNT and CDR2 FRNRAP. The CDR3 runs 15 residues. The CDR3 bases are TGTGCTAGTGGTTTGGCTGGGGGCGAGGCGTATGGCTACACCTTC. Protein: CASGLAGGEAYGYTF.

The chain joins TRBV5-1 to TRBJ1-4; no clear D gene. CDR1 is SGHRS and CDR2 is YFSETQ in the germline V gene. This CDR3 spans 14 amino acids. V gave up 7 bases and J gave up 3 bases, with 13 bases separating them. CDR3 loop: CASRSGGPNEKLFF. The CDR3 nucleotides read TGCGCCAGCCGCTCGGGAGGTCCTAATGAAAAACTGTTTTTT. The entire variable domain, with the rest obtained from reference TRBV5-1 and TRBJ1-4, is as follows: KAGVTQTPRYLIKTRGQQVTLSCSPISGHRSVSWYQQTPGQGLQFLFEYFSETQRNKGNFPGRFSGRQFSNSRSEMNVSTLELGDSALYLCASRSGGPNEKLFFGSGTQLSVL.

V usage is TRBV30 and J usage is TRBJ1-2; D might be TRBD1 (5 bases). With 3 bases removed from V and 0 bases from J, the gap between germline ends came to 14 bases. This CDR3 spans 15 amino acids. Per the germline V gene, CDR1 is GTSNPN and CDR2 is SVGIG (reference sequence). The CDR3 nucleotides are TGTGCCTGGAGCCCGGGGGACTTCTCTAACTATGGCTACACCTTC. It encodes CAWSPGDFSNYGYTF. Combining the CDR3 with reference TRBV30 and TRBJ1-2 gives the whole variable domain SQTIHQWPATLVQPVGSPLSLECTVEGTSNPNLYWYRQAAGRGLQLLFYSVGIGQISSEVPQNLSASRPQDRQFILSSKKLLLSDSGFYLCAWSPGDFSNYGYTFGSGTRLTVV.

This clone was seen a single time. V is TRBV5-6 and J is TRBJ1-3; D ambiguous. The germline V and J ends were trimmed by 0 bases and 8 bases, with 6 bases remaining between them. The germline V gene has CDR1 SGHDT and CDR2 YYEEEE. CDR3 length equals 12 residues. The CDR3 DNA reads as TGTGCCAGCAGCTTGGGCCGGGACACCATATATTTT. Its protein is CASSLGRDTIYF.